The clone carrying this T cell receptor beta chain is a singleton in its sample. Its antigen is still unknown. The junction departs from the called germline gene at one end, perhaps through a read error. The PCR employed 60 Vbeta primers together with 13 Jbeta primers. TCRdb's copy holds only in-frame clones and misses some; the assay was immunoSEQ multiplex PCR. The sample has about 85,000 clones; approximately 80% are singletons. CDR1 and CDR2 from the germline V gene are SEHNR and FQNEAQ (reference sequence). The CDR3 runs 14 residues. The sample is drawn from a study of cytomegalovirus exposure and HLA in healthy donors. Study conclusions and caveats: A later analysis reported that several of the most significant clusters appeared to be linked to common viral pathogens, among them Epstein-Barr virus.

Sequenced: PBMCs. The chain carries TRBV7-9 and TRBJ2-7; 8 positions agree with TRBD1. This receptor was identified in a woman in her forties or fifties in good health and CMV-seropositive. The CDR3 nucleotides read TGTTCCAGCAGCCATAGACAGGGGATCTACGAGCAGTACTTC. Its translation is CSSSHRQGIYEQYF. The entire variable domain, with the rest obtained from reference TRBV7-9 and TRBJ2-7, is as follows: DTGVSQNPRHKITKRGQNVTFRCDPISEHNRLYWYRQTLGQGPEFLTYFQNEAQLEKSRLLSDRFSAERPKGSFSTLEIQRTEQGDSAMYLCSSSHRQGIYEQYFGPGTRLTVT.